This T cell receptor beta chain was profiled in a study of blood T cell repertoires in COVID-19. About the study: COVID-19 samples from acute and convalescent phases originated in the United States, Italy and Spain. PBMCs, B-cell-depleted T cells, or T cells were the source of the cDNA or gDNA that made up the material.

In the study's own analysis: Estimates of nucleated cell counts were drawn from the amplification of reference gene primers. Assay: immunoSEQ multiplex PCR; the TCRdb copy retains only in-frame clones and omits some. V and J calls and clone size follow that table, whereas D and trimming were derived from the DNA. The sample lists approximately 270,000 clones; around 85% were seen once. Trimming took 2 bases from V and 4 from J, leaving 22 bases between them. This CDR3 contains 18 residues. The origin of this receptor is a human donor with COVID-19, enrolled during active disease. The donor label of this sample is uncertain. The rearrangement links TRBV23-1 to TRBJ2-3; D might be TRBD1 (6 bases). TRBV23-1 is identified as an open reading frame with a role that is uncertain. Specimen: peripheral blood. CDR3 in DNA: TGCGCCAGCAGTCAAGGGCCTAGGGAACAGGGAACCCCAGATACGCAGTATTTT. It yields the protein CASSQGPREQGTPDTQYF.